These 18 T cell receptor beta chains were sequenced from one sample in a study of cytomegalovirus exposure and HLA in healthy donors. Produced via immunoSEQ multiplex PCR; TCRdb's table is partial and in-frame only. Of some 130,000 clones in the sample, 85% to 90% were seen once. The sample taken for sequencing was PBMCs. All receptors come from a woman under 30 in good health and CMV-seronegative.

The genes are TRBV29-1 and TRBJ1-5; TRBD1 aligns across 10 bases. Germline CDR1 SQVTM, CDR2 ANQGSEA. The CDR3 has 17 amino acids. V was pared by 6 bases and J by 2 bases, with 13 bases of the junction left unmatched. The DNA of the CDR3 is TGCAGCGTCGCACAGACCCGGGACAGGGGTGGCAATCAGCCCCAGCATTTT. Translating gives CSVAQTRDRGGNQPQHF. The variable domain in full, completed from reference TRBV29-1 and TRBJ1-5, reads SAVISQKPSRDICQRGTSLTIQCQVDSQVTMMFWYRQQPGQSLTLIATANQGSEATYESGFVIDKFPISRPNLTFSTLTVSNMSPEDSSIYLCSVAQTRDRGGNQPQHFGDGTRLSIL.

The rearrangement uses TRBV7-9 and TRBJ2-7; 9 bases are shared with TRBD1. V dropped 2 bases and J dropped 3; count of bases not matched to a gene: 2. The germline V gene encodes CDR1 SEHNR and CDR2 FQNEAQ (reference sequence). The CDR3 length is 14 residues. CDR3 residues: CASSLPGQGYEQYF. The CDR3 DNA sequence: TGTGCCAGCAGCTTACCGGGACAGGGCTACGAGCAGTACTTC.

This chain connects TRBV5-4 to TRBJ2-5; 11 nucleotides align to TRBD2. The ends lost 4 bases at V and 9 bases at J; junction bases unmatched: 5. The germline V gene encodes CDR1 SGHNT and CDR2 YYREEE (reference sequence). This CDR3 is built from 13 residues. The CDR3 is CASSAVAGGAQYF. CDR3 nucleotides: TGTGCCAGCAGCGCGGTAGCGGGGGGGGCCCAGTACTTC.

This chain links TRBV7-9 with TRBJ2-5; a possible D gene is TRBD1 (5 bases). Germline V gene lookup returns CDR1 SEHNR and CDR2 FQNEAQ (reference sequence). V lost 7 bases and J 4 bases, leaving 16 bases between the germline ends. The CDR3 extends over 14 amino acids. CDR3 nucleotide sequence: TGTGCCAGCACCAAAATACAGGTCGGAGAGACCCAGTACTTC. Its protein is CASTKIQVGETQYF.

The rearrangement links TRBV11-2 to TRBJ2-1; 7 bases fit TRBD1. Trimming removed 5 bases from V and 2 bases from J; junction bases left unmatched: 6. CDR3 length equals 15 residues. Germline CDR1 and CDR2: SGHAT and FQNNGV. The CDR3 reads CASSQLRGPYNEQFF. CDR3 DNA sequence: TGTGCCAGCAGCCAGTTAAGGGGGCCCTACAATGAGCAGTTCTTC.

The chain couples TRBV13 to TRBJ1-4; no clear D. The ends were cut back, 5 bases at V and 10 bases at J, with 17 bases in the middle. Germline CDR1 and CDR2: PRHDT and FYEKMQ (reference sequence). The CDR3 runs 14 residues. The chain's CDR3 is CASSKTLPIGKLFF. CDR3 DNA: TGTGCCAGCAGCAAGACTCTCCCCATCGGAAAACTGTTTTTT.

The table lists this clone with a count of one. The V gene is TRBV25-1, the J gene TRBJ2-3, with TRBD2 matching over 9 bases. The CDR3 length is 16 residues. The V gene end was trimmed by 0 bases and the J gene end by 3 bases; junction bases not matched to a gene: 4. Germline lookup yields CDR1 MGHDK and CDR2 SYGVNS. In DNA form, the CDR3 reads TGTGCCAGCAGTGAATATTTCAGCGGGGGGACAGATACGCAGTATTTT. The encoded protein is CASSEYFSGGTDTQYF.

This chain joins TRBV15 and TRBJ1-5; no firm D call. This CDR3 is built from 18 residues. V was shortened by 0 bases and J by 2 bases, with 17 bases between the two germline ends. Germline V gene sequence: CDR1 LNHNV, CDR2 YYDKDF (reference sequence). CDR3 nucleotide sequence: TGTGCCACCAGCAGAGATCTTTTCGGGGTGGAGGGCAATCAGCCCCAGCATTTT. Translation gives CATSRDLFGVEGNQPQHF.

This chain connects TRBV6-1 to TRBJ1-5; no definite D call. This CDR3 is built from 15 residues. Germline CDR1 reads MNHNS; CDR2 reads SASEGT. The germline V and J ends were trimmed by 0 bases and 6 bases, with 12 bases remaining between them. The CDR3 DNA follows: TGTGCCAGCAGTGAAGCGAGGGATCTAGGTCAGCCCCAGCATTTT. This codes for CASSEARDLGQPQHF.

The V gene is TRBV5-1, the J gene TRBJ2-1, with D tentatively TRBD2 (6 bases). V lost 4 bases to trimming and J lost 5 bases, with 13 bases between them. CDR3 length: 14 amino acids. Per germline, CDR1 SGHRS and CDR2 YFSETQ. The CDR3 reads CASSAGSTNNEQFF. The CDR3 DNA sequence: TGCGCCAGCAGCGCGGGAAGCACTAACAATGAGCAGTTCTTC.

The chain combines TRBV5-1 with TRBJ1-3; D gene ambiguous. Germline V gene lookup returns CDR1 SGHRS and CDR2 YFSETQ. Trimming removed 3 bases from V and 2 bases from J, with 9 bases in between. The CDR3 runs 14 residues. This chain's CDR3 is CASSSTETGNTIYF. CDR3 nucleotide sequence: TGCGCCAGCAGCTCTACCGAAACTGGAAACACCATATATTTT.

The chain carries TRBV10-1 and TRBJ2-7; D remains unclear. The length of the CDR3 is 13 residues. The V end lost 3 bases, the J end lost 2 bases, and 8 bases lay between the germline ends. Germline V gives CDR1 WNHNN, CDR2 SYGVQD (reference sequence). The CDR3 here is CASSESGPYEQYF. CDR3 bases: TGCGCCAGCAGTGAATCAGGCCCCTACGAGCAGTACTTC.

The chain links TRBV6-6 to TRBJ1-5; D ambiguous. The CDR3 is 14 residues long. Germline CDR1 MNHNY, CDR2 SVGAGI (reference sequence). The ends were cut back, 8 bases at V and 0 bases at J, with 11 bases in the middle. CDR3 bases: TGTGCCAGCGGGGAGACTTTTAGCAATCAGCCCCAGCATTTT. This translates into CASGETFSNQPQHF.

The genes are TRBV5-1 and TRBJ2-3, with D perhaps matching TRBD1 (6 bases). The CDR3 consists of 15 residues. The V gene lost 0 bases and the J gene lost 3 bases, with 11 bases spanning the gap. From germline, CDR1 is SGHRS and CDR2 YFSETQ. In DNA, the CDR3 is TGCGCCAGCAGCTTGGGAGGGGGACGGACAGATACGCAGTATTTT. Protein: CASSLGGGRTDTQYF.

The chain employs TRBV6-5 and TRBJ1-2; D ambiguous. Trimming cost V 0 bases and J 7 bases, with 12 bases left between them. Germline V gene sequence: CDR1 MNHEY, CDR2 SVGAGI. The CDR3 is 14 amino acids. The DNA of the CDR3 is TGTGCCAGCAGTTACTCGATGAGGGATGGTGGCTACACCTTC. This translates into CASSYSMRDGGYTF.

The chain combines TRBV7-9 with TRBJ2-7; TRBD1 matches at 9 bases. The V segment lost 11 bases and the J segment 5 bases; nucleotides outside the gene matches: 7. Germline values: CDR1 SEHNR, CDR2 FQNEAQ (reference sequence). The CDR3 totals 12 residues. CDR3 in DNA: TGTGCCGGAAGGACAGGGGATAACGAGCAGTACTTC. Its protein is CAGRTGDNEQYF.

The chain links TRBV19 to TRBJ1-1; no definite D call. Germline V gives CDR1 LNHDA, CDR2 SQIVND (reference sequence). V lost 8 bases and J lost 0, with 7 bases in between. The CDR3 covers 12 residues. DNA of the CDR3: TGTGCCAGTGGTACCATGAACACTGAAGCTTTCTTT. Translating it yields CASGTMNTEAFF.

The gene calls are TRBV5-4 and TRBJ1-2, with D possibly being TRBD1 (5 bases). The germline V gene encodes CDR1 SGHNT and CDR2 YYREEE (reference sequence). The germline V and J ends were trimmed by 1 base and 3 bases, with 10 bases remaining between them. The CDR3 consists of 14 residues. The CDR3 here is CASSLQGSDYGYTF. DNA of the CDR3: TGTGCCAGCAGCTTGCAGGGCAGCGACTATGGCTACACCTTC.